This T cell receptor beta chain was retrieved from a study of blood T cell repertoires in COVID-19. The table came from immunoSEQ multiplex PCR; TCRdb's copy has only in-frame clones and leaves some out. The repertoire includes about 140,000 clones, about four fifths of them detected once, and less than 4% sits in the top ten. CDR1 is MNHEY, CDR2 SVGEGT, per germline. The ends were cut back, 4 bases at V and 1 base at J, with 15 bases in the middle. This CDR3 is built from 16 residues. This rearrangement joins TRBV6-2 or TRBV6-3 to TRBJ2-3, with a tentative D call TRBD2 (5 bases). This TCR was recovered from a woman aged 55-70 years with acute or convalescent COVID-19. The sequenced sample consisted of peripheral blood. The CDR3 DNA reads as TGTGCCAGCAGTTCCAGGACCGGGCGGGGCACAGATACGCAGTATTTT. This gives the protein CASSSRTGRGTDTQYF.